This T cell receptor (beta chain) was obtained from a study of T cells in Graves' hyperthyroidism and ophthalmopathy (dated by TCRdb to the late 2010s). About the study as a whole: Peripheral blood samples were taken at the time of initial diagnosis, prior to any treatment. The 100 or so discovery patients were randomly split 7:3 into training and test sets. Prospective prediction of ophthalmopathy was tested in an independent validation cohort consisting of fewer than 20 hyperthyroidism patients and around 16 patients who later progressed to ophthalmopathy. The study also compared thyroid tissue and blood T-cell repertoires from roughly six Graves' hyperthyroidism patients. After sampling, hyperthyroidism patients received methimazole starting at 30 mg daily, and ophthalmopathy patients received high-dose intravenous methylprednisolone. The paper reports TCR Vbeta CDR3 sequencing of about 140 peripheral blood samples: approximately 41 ophthalmopathy, over 70 hyperthyroidism and around 17 progressor patients. A discovery cohort of approximately 100 patients, approximately 45 with Graves' ophthalmopathy and about 58 with stable Graves' hyperthyroidism, was used to find distinguishing TCR V-J signatures. Beyond this particular receptor, the publication reports: No statistical method was used to set the sample size in advance, and investigators knew the group allocation. Most expanded thyroid clonotypes (frequency above 0.001) were also detected in blood, a finding suggesting that blood repertoires may reflect thyroid immune responses. In validation, the model predicted progression to ophthalmopathy a median of about 6 months before onset, with over 60% sensitivity and 72.22% specificity. A model built on a 13 V-J signature distinguished ophthalmopathy from stable hyperthyroidism, reaching over 85% sensitivity and around 81% specificity in cross-validation and 80%/75% in testing.

The TCR beta CDR3 regions were amplified from RNA transcripts. A first-round RT-PCR of the TCR CDR3 used the HTBI primer set with the Qiagen OneStep RT-PCR kit. Libraries were constructed in a second round of multiplex PCR, after which size selection and purification were carried out. Libraries were sequenced paired-end with 100 bp reads on an Illumina HiSeq2000. Turning to the authors' computational methods: Raw data were processed with SOAPnuke, discarding reads with adapters, uncalled bases, mean Phred below 15, or no exact constant-primer or identifier match. High-quality paired reads were merged using COPE v1.2.5, and each unique nucleotide sequence was defined as a clonotype. Clonotypes were aligned to IMGT TRBV, TRBD and TRBJ reference segments using MiTCR v1.1. The analysis included only V-J combinations with a frequency above 0.0001, which together covered 98% to 99.2% of the repertoires. A TCS score was defined as the ratio of F50 (clonal expansion) to E x V (chaos), with BLOSUM62-based TCRdist applied between CDR3 peptides within each V-J. Welch's t-statistics and random forest reduced roughly 500 V-J features to roughly 13, which were used in a naive Bayes classifier (R e1071). Using fastp at Q25 and MiXCR, TCRdb reprocessed the public reads and kept productive beta chains. Each entry merges the rows of one CDR3 protein and shows their most common DNA and genes. The V and J calls shown here were made by TCRdb, not taken from the authors' results. The sample contains roughly 150,000 distinct CDR3 sequences, around 8.9% of them found a single time. The ten most abundant clones make up roughly a fifth of the sample.

The table lists this clonotype with many counts. The antigen it binds to is not known. Base-call qualities are not available, and no considerably larger clone is one nucleotide away. The hyperthyroidism patients were between 18 and 65 years old and newly diagnosed, with a disease duration of less than 2 months. Any patient with an uncontrolled infection, another autoimmune disease, pregnancy or lactation was excluded. Diagnoses were established on the basis of clinical symptoms, serum thyroxine and TRAb, thyroid ultrasound, and orbital computed tomography. For progressor patients, blood was drawn at the first diagnosis of hyperthyroidism, before any ophthalmopathy symptoms had appeared. PBMCs were isolated from approximately 10 ml of fresh peripheral blood by Ficoll-Paque density gradient centrifugation. Progressor patients were first diagnosed with Graves' hyperthyroidism and then developed ophthalmopathy during follow-up. Total RNA was extracted with Trizol reagent, and quality was checked on an Agilent 2100 Bioanalyzer.

Per the germline V gene, SQVTM is the CDR1 and ANQGSEA is the CDR2. V is pared back by 7 bases and J by 2 bases, with 11 bases lying between the germline termini. Including cysteine and phenylalanine, the CDR3 has 12 amino acids. The DNA shown is the 36-base CDR3, in frame from base 1. Sequencing was done on a sample of blood. This TCR was sampled from a woman aged 18-35 years with Graves' hyperthyroidism that later progressed to Graves' ophthalmopathy. The chain is encoded by TRBV29-1 joined to TRBJ2-5; the D segment could be TRBD1, given 6 matching bases. For the CDR3, the sequence is CSAGQAQETQYF. The DNA reads as follows: TGCAGCGCGGGACAAGCACAAGAGACCCAGTACTTC.